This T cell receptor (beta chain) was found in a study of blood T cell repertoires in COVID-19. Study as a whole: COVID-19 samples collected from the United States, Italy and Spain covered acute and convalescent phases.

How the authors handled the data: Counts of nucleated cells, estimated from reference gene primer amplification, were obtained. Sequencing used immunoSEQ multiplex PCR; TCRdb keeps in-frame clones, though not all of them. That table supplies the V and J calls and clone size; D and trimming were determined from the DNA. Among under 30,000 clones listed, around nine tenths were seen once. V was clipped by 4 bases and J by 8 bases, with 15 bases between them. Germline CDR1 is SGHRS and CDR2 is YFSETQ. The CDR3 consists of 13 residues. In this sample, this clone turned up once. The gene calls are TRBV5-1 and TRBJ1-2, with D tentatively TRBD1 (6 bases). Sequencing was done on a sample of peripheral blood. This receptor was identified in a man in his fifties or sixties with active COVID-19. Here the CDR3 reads CASSAYGQWGYTF. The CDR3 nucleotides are TGCGCCAGCAGCGCCTACGGACAGTGGGGCTACACCTTC. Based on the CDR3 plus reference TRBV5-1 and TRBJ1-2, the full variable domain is KAGVTQTPRYLIKTRGQQVTLSCSPISGHRSVSWYQQTPGQGLQFLFEYFSETQRNKGNFPGRFSGRQFSNSRSEMNVSTLELGDSALYLCASSAYGQWGYTFGSGTRLTVV.